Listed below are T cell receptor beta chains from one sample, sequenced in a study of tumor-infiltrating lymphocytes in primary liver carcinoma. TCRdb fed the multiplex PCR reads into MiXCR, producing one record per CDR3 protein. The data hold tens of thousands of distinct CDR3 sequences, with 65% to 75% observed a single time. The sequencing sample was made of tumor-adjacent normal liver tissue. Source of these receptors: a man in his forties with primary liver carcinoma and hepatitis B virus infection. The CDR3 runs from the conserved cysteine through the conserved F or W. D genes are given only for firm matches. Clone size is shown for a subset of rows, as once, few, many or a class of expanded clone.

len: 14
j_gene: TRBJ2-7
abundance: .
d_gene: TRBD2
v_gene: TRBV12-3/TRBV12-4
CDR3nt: TGTGCCAGCAGCCTCGGACTAGGCGCCTACGAGGAGTACTTC
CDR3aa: CASSLGLGAYEEYF

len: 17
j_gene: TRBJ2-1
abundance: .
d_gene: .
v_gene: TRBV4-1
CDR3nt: TGCGACAGCAGCCAAGAGCGGACAGTGGTCTCCTACAATGAGCACTTCTTC
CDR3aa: CDSSQERTVVSYNEHFF

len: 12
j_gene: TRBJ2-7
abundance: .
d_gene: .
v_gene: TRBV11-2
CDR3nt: TGTGCCAGCGGCTCGGGACCGTGGGGGCAGTATTTC
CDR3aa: CASGSGPWGQYF

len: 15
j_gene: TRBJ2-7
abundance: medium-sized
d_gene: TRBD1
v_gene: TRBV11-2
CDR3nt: TGTGCCAGCAGCTTAGTGCAGGGGGCGGCCTACGAGCAGTACTTC
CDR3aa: CASSLVQGAAYEQYF

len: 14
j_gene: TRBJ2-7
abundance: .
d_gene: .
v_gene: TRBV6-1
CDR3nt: TGCGCCAGCAACCCAACCAGCGGATACAATGAGCAGTGCTTC
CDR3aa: CASNPTSGYNEQCF

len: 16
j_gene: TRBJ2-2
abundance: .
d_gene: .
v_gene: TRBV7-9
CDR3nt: TGTGCCAGCAGCTTAGGTCGCAGGGGTTGGATGGGGGAGCTGTTTTTT
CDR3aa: CASSLGRRGWMGELFF

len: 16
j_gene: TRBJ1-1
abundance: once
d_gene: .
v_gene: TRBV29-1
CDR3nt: TGCAGCGTTGAGCTTCAAGGGGGACGGGAGAACACTGTAGCTTTCTTT
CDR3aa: CSVELQGGRENTVAFF

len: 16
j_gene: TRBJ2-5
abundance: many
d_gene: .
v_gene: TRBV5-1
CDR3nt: TGCGCCAGCAGCTTGGGAAGTTGGGGGACCCAAGAGACCCAGTACTTC
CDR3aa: CASSLGSWGTQETQYF

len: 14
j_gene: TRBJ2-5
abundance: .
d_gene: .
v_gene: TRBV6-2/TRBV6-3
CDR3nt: TGTGCCAGTAACCAACGTTCAGGTCAAAAGACCCAGTACTTC
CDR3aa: CASNQRSGQKTQYF

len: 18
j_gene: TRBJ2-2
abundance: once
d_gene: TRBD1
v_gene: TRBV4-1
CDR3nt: TGCGTTAGCAGCCAGCCGTTAACTGGTCAGGGGGCGTGCGGGGAGCTGTTTTTT
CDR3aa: CVSSQPLTGQGACGELFF

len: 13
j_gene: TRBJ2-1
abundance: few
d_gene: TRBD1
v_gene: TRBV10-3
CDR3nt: TGTGCCATCAGTGAGTCGACGGGACAGGAGCAGTTCTTC
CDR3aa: CAISESTGQEQFF

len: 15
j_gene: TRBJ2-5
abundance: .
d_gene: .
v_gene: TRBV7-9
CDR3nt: TGTGCAAGCAGCTCGTGGGAGGGGGTCCAAGAGACCCAGTACTTC
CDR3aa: CASSSWEGVQETQYF

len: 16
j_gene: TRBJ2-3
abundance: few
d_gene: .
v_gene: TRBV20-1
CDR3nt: TGCAGTGCTAGAGGCCCGGGAGCAAGGAGCACAGATACGCAGTATTTT
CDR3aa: CSARGPGARSTDTQYF

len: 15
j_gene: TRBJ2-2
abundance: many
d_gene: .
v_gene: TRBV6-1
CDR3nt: TGTGCCACCGCCCTACAAGACCCGAACACCGGGGAGCTGTTTTTT
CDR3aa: CATALQDPNTGELFF

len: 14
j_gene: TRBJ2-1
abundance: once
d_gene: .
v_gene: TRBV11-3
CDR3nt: TGTGCCAGCAGCTCGGGCGTCTCGAGCAATGAGCAGTTCTTC
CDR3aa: CASSSGVSSNEQFF

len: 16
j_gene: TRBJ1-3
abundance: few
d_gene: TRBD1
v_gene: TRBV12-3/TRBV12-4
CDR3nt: TGTGCCAGCAGTTTGGGGACAGGCCGCTCTGGAAACACCATATATTTT
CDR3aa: CASSLGTGRSGNTIYF

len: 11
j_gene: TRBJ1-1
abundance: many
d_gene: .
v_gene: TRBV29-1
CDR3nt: TGCAACGTCGGTAGGGGAGCTGAAGCTTTCTTT
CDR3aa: CNVGRGAEAFF

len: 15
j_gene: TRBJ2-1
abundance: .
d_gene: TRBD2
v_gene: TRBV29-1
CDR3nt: TGCAGCGTCGGGTTGGGGACTAACGTATCCGGTGAGCAGTTCTTC
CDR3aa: CSVGLGTNVSGEQFF

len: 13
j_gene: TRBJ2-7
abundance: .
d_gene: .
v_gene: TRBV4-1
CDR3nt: TGCGCCAGCAACCAATTCCCGCCCTACGAGCAGTACTTC
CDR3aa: CASNQFPPYEQYF

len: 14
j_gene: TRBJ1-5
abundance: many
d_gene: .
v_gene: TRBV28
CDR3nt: TGTGCCAGCAGTTTGTTGGACGGAAATCAGCCCCAGCATTTT
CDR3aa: CASSLLDGNQPQHF

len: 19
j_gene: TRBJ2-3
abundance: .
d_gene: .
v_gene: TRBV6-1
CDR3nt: TGTGCCAGCAGTGATGTGATAGCACCAAGTGGGTCCGGCACAGATACGCAGTATTTT
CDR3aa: CASSDVIAPSGSGTDTQYF

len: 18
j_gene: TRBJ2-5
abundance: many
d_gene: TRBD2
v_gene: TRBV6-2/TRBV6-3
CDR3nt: TGTGCCAGCAGGGGGTGGGGGGCGAGCGGGAGTTTCGGAGAGACCCAGTACTTC
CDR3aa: CASRGWGASGSFGETQYF

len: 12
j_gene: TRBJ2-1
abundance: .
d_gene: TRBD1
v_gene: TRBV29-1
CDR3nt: TGCAGCGCCCGGACAGGCGGCATTGAGCAGTTTTTC
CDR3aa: CSARTGGIEQFF

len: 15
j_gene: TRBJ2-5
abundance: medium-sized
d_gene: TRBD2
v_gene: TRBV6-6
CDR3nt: TGTGCCAGCAGTCTAGGGACTACGCAAGAGATGGCCCAGTACTTC
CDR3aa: CASSLGTTQEMAQYF

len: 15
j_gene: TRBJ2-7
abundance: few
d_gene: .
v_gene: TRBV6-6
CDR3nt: TGTGCCAGCAGTCACGAGACCTACGGAAACTACGAGCAGTACTTC
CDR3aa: CASSHETYGNYEQYF

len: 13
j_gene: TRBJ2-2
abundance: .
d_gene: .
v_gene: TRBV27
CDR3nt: TGTGCCAGCAGTCTCACTTTTACCGGGGAGCTGTTTTTT
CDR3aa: CASSLTFTGELFF

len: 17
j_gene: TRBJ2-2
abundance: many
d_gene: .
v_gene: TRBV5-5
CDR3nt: TGTGCCAGCAGCTTGGCTGGTCTGGGGGCGAGGTCCGGGGAGCTGTTTTTT
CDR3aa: CASSLAGLGARSGELFF

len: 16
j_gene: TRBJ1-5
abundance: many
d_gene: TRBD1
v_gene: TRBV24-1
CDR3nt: TGTGCCACCAGTGCCGGGGACAGGGGAAGCAATCAGCCCCAGCATTTT
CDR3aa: CATSAGDRGSNQPQHF

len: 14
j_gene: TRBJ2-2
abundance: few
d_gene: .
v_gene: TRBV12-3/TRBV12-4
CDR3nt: TGTGCCAGCAGTTACTTCGGGGGCACCGGGGAGCTGTTTTTT
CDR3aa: CASSYFGGTGELFF

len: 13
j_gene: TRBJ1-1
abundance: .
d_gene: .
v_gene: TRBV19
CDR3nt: TGTGCCAGTAGTACTCTGTTGAACACTGAAGCTTTCTTT
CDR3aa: CASSTLLNTEAFF

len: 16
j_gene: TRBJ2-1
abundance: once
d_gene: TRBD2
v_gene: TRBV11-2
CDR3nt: TGTGCCAGCAACTTAGAACTCCTAGCGGGAATGAATAAGCAGTCCTTC
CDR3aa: CASNLELLAGMNKQSF

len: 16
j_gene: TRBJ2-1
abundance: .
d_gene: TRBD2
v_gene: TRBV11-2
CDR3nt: TGTGCTTGCAGCTCCGTAGCGGGAGGTTATGGCGATGAGCAGTTCTTC
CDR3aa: CACSSVAGGYGDEQFF

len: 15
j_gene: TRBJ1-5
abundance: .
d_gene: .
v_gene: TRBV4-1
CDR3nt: TGCGGCAGCAGTCCCATAGATGGGAGCAATCAGTCCCAGCATTTT
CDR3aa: CGSSPIDGSNQSQHF

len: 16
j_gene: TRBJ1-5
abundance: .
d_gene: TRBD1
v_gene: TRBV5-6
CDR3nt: TGTGCCAGCAGCTTGGGGGGACAGGGGAGGCATCAGCCCCAGCATTTC
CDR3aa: CASSLGGQGRHQPQHF

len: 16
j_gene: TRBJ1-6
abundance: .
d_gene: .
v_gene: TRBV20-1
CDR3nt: TGCAGTGCTAGAGAAAGCGGTAGGGTCTATAATTCACCCCTCCACTTT
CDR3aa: CSARESGRVYNSPLHF